Given below is one T cell receptor (beta chain) in context. These data are taken from a study of control samples from healthy donors and cancer patients. CDR1 and CDR2 (germline): SGHTA, FQGTGA. The CDR3 runs to 15 residues. Trimming at V came to 5 bases and at J to 7 bases, leaving 4 bases not matched to a gene. Assay used: immunoSEQ multiplex PCR; TCRdb lists only in-frame clones, some missing. This sample has tens of thousands of clones, with 85% to 95% found just once. This rearrangement joins TRBV7-3 to TRBJ2-2, with 13 positions matching TRBD2. The TCR sequence derives from a young woman in good health. Sequenced sample: blood. The CDR3 sequence: CASSRTSGSDGELFF. The CDR3 DNA is TGTGCCAGCAGCAGGACTAGCGGGAGTGACGGGGAGCTGTTTTTT. The full variable domain, its missing parts supplied by reference TRBV7-3 and TRBJ2-2, is GAGVSQTPSNKVTEKGKYVELRCDPISGHTALYWYRQSLGQGPEFLIYFQGTGAADDSGLPNDRFFAVRPEGSVSTLKIQRTERGDSAVYLCASSRTSGSDGELFFGEGSRLTVL.